The TCR beta chain under discussion was sequenced for a study of blood T cell repertoires in COVID-19. About the research overall: Acute and convalescent COVID-19 specimens originated in the United States, Italy and Spain. Nucleic acid was either cDNA or gDNA, and it came from T cells, B-cell-depleted T cells, or PBMCs.

Methods used by the authors: The assay estimated nucleated cells by amplifying reference gene primers. Using immunoSEQ multiplex PCR, the repertoire was profiled, and TCRdb retains in-frame clones only, with some absent. D and trimming come from the DNA, and the V and J calls and clone size come from that table. Of about 68,000 clones in the sample, 83% were seen once. Germline lookup yields CDR1 KGHDR and CDR2 SFDVKD. V was pared by 3 bases and J by 5 bases, with 5 bases of the junction left unmatched. The CDR3 covers 15 residues. The receptor was derived from a man older than 75 with acute or convalescent COVID-19. The sequenced sample was peripheral blood. The V and J genes are TRBV24-1 and TRBJ2-3, with 9 bases identical to TRBD1. CDR3 sequence reads: CATSDITGGGDTQYF. The CDR3 DNA follows: TGTGCCACCAGTGATATCACAGGGGGCGGAGATACGCAGTATTTT.